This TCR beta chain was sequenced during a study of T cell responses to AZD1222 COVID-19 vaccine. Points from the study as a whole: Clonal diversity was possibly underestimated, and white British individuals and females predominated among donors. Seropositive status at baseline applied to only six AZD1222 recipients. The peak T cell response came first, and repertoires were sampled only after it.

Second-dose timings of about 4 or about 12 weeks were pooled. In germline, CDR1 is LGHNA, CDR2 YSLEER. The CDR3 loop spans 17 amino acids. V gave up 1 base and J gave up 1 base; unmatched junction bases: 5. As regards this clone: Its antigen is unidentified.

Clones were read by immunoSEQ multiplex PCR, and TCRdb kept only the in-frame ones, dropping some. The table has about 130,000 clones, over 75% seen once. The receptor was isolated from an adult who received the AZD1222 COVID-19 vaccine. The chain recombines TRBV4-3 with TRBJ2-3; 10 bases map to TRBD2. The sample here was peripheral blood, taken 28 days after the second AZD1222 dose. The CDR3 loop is CASSQGIGLAGTDTQYF. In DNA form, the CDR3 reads TGCGCCAGCAGCCAAGGAATTGGACTAGCGGGCACAGATACGCAGTATTTT.